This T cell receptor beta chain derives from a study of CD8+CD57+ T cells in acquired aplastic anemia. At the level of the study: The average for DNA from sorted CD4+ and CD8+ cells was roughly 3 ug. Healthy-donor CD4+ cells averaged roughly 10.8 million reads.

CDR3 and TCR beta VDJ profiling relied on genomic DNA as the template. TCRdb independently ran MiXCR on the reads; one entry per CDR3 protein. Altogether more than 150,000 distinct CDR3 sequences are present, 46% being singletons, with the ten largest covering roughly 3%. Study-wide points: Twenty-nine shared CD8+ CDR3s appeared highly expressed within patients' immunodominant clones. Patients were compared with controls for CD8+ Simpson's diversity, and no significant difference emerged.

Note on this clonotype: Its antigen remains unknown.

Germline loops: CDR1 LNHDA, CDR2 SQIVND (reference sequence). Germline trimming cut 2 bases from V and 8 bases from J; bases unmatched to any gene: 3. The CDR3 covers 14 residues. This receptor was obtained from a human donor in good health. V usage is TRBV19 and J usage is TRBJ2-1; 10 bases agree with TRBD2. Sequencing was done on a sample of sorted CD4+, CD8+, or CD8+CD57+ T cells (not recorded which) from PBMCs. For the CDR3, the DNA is TGTGCCAGTAGTATAAGCGGGGGGGAGTATGAGCAGTTCTTC. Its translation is CASSISGGEYEQFF.